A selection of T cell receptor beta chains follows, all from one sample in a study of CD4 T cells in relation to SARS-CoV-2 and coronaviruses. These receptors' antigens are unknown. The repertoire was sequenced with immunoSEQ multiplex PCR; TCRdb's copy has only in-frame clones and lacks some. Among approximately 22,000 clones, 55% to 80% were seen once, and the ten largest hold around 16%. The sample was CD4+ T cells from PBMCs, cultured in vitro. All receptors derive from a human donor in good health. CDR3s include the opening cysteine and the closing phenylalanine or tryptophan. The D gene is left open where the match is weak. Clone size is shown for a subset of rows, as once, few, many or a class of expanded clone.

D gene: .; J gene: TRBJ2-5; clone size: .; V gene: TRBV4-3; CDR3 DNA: TGCGCCAGCAGCCAAAATCTAAATCAAGAGACCCAGTACTTC; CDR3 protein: CASSQNLNQETQYF
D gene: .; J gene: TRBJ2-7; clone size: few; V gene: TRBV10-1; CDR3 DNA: TGCGCCAGCGATGGAATCCAGCCGCCAAACGAGCAGTACTTC; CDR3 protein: CASDGIQPPNEQYF
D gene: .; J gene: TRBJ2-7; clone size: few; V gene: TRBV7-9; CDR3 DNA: TGTGCCAGCAGCTTAATAGGGAACGAGCAGTACTTC; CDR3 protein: CASSLIGNEQYF
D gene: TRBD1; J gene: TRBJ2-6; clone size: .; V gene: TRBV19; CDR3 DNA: TGTGCCAGTATCAGGGGGTCGGGGGCCAACGTCCTGACTTTC; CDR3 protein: CASIRGSGANVLTF
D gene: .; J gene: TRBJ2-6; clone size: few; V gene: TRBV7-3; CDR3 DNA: TGTGCCAGCAGCCGCGATGGAGGGGTTGGGGCCAACGTCCTGACTTTC; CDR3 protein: CASSRDGGVGANVLTF
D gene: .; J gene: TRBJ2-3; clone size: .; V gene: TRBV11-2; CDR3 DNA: TGTGCCAGCAGCTTAGGAGTGCAGCCTAGCACAGATACGCAGTATTTT; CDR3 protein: CASSLGVQPSTDTQYF
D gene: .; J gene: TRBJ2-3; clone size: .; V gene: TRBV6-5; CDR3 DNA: TGTGCCAGCCGGCGGGCCAGCACAGATACGCAGTATTTT; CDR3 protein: CASRRASTDTQYF
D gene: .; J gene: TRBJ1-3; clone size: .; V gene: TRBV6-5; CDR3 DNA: TGTGCCAGCACCGCCGCTGGAAACACCATATATTTT; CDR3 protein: CASTAAGNTIYF
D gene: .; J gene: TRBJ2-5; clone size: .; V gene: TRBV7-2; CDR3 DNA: TGTGCCAGCAGCTTAGTATCGGGACCCGAAGAGACCCAGTACTTC; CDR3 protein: CASSLVSGPEETQYF
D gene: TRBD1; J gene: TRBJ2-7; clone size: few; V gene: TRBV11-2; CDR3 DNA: TGTGCCAGCACTCGAGGGGGCACCCCCTCCTACGAGCAGTACTTC; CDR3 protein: CASTRGGTPSYEQYF
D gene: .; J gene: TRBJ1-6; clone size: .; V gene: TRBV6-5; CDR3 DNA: TGTGCCAGCAGACAGTACAGCTCCTATAATTCACCCCTCCACTTT; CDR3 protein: CASRQYSSYNSPLHF
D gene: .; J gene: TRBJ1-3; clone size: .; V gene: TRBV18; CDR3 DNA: TGTGCCAGCTCACCCTACCGGGACGGCTCTGGAAACACCATATATTTT; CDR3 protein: CASSPYRDGSGNTIYF
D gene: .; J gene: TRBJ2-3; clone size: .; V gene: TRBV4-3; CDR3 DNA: TGCGCCAGCAGCCAAGAGTGGGGCGCAGATACGCAGTATTTT; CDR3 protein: CASSQEWGADTQYF
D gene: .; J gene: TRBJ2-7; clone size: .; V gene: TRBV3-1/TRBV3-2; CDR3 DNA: TGTGCCAGCAGCCAAGGGACAGAGTACGAGCAGTACTTC; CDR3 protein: CASSQGTEYEQYF
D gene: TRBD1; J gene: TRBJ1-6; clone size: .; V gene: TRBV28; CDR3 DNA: TGTGCCAGCAGTCCCGGACAGGGCGTTAATTCACCCCTCCACTTT; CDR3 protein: CASSPGQGVNSPLHF
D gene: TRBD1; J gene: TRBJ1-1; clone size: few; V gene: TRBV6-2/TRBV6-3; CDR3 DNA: TGTGCCAGCAGCCTTACGGGACAGGCAGGAAAGGCTTTCTTT; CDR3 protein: CASSLTGQAGKAFF
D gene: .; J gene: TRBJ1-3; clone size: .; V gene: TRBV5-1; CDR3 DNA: TGCGCCAGCAGCTCCGATTTCTCTGGAAACACCATATATTTT; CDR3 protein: CASSSDFSGNTIYF
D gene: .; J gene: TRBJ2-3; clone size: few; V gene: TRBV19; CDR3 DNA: TGTGCCATTGGGGTGGCGGGGACGCAGTATTTT; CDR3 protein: CAIGVAGTQYF
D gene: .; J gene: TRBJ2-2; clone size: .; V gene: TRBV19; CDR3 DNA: TGTGCCACCAGAGGCGGCGCGAACACCGGGGAGCTGTTTTTT; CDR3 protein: CATRGGANTGELFF
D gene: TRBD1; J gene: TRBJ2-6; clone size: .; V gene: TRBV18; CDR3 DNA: TGTGCCAGCTCACCCCCGACAGGGGGCGCGGTCAACGTCCTGACTTTC; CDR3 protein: CASSPPTGGAVNVLTF
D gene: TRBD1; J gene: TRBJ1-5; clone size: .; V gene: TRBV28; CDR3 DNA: TGTGCCAGCTGCGAGACAGGGTCCCATTGGCCCCAGCATTTT; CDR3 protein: CASCETGSHWPQHF
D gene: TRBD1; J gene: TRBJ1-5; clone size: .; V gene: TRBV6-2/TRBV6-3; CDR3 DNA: TGTGCCAGCAGTTCCGGGACAGGGTCCTATCAGCCCCAGCATTTT; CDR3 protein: CASSSGTGSYQPQHF
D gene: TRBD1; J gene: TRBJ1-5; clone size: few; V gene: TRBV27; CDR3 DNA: TGTGCCAGCAGTAGTACAGGGGAGGGACTTCTAAATCAGCCCCAGCATTTT; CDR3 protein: CASSSTGEGLLNQPQHF